The clone carrying this T cell receptor (beta chain) was seen at least ten times. The antigen remains undetermined. Trimming at V came to 6 bases and at J to 5 bases, leaving 9 bases not matched to a gene. This CDR3 comprises 14 residues. The germline V gene encodes CDR1 KGHSH and CDR2 LQKENI. TCRdb re-analysed the 5' RACE reads in MiXCR, keeping a single row per CDR3 protein. The sample holds about 69,000 distinct CDR3 sequences, about 6% seen once. The data are from a study of T cells after yellow fever vaccination. Findings of the study overall: Detected again after the booster were most primary-vaccination clones, at 96% CD4 and approximately 90% CD8. Abundant clonotypes from the bulk population could contaminate FACS-sorted repertoires.

The chain couples TRBV18 to TRBJ1-1, with 7 bases fitting TRBD1. The TCR originated in a man aged 18 to 29 who received the YFV17D yellow fever vaccine. Source: CD4+ T cells sorted from PBMCs, taken around 15 days after the first yellow fever vaccination. The CDR3 is CASSTGSLGTEAFF. CDR3 DNA sequence: TGTGCCAGCTCGACAGGGAGTTTGGGGACTGAAGCTTTCTTT.